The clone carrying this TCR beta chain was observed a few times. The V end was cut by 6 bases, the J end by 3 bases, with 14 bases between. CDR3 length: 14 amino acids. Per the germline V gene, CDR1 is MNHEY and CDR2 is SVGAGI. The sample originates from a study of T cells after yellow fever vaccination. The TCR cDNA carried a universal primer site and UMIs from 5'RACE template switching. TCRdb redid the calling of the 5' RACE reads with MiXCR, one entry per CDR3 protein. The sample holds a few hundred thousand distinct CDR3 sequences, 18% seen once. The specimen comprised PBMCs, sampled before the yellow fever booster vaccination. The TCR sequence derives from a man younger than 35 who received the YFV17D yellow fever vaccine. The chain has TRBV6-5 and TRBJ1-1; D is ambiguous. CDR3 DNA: TGTGCCAGCAGGCGGAGGGCTTGGGACACTGAAGCTTTCTTT. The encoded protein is CASRRRAWDTEAFF.